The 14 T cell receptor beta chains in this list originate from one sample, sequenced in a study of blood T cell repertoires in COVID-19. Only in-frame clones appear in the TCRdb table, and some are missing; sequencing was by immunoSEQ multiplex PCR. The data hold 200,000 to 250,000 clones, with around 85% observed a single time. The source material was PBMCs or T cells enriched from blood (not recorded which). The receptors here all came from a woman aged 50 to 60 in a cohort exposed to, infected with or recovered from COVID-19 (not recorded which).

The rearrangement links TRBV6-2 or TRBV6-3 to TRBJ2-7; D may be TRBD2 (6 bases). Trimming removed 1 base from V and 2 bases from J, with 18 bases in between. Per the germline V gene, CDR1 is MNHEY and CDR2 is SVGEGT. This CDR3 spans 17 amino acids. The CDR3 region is CASSYYKWLRGTYEQYF. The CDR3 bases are TGTGCCAGCAGTTACTATAAGTGGTTGCGGGGTACCTACGAGCAGTACTTC.

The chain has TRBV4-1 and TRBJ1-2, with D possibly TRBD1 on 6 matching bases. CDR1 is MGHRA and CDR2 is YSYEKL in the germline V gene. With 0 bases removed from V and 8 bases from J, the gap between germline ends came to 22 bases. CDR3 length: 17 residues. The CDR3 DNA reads TGCGCCAGCAGCCAAGATATTGTTACAGGGAGAGAGTGGGGCTACACCTTC. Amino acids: CASSQDIVTGREWGYTF.

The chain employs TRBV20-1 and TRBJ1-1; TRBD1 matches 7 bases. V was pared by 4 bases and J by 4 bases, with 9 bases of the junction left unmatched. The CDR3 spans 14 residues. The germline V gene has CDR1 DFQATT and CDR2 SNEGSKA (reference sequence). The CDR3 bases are TGCAGTGCTAATGAGCAGGGGGTCCTCACTGAAGCTTTCTTT. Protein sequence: CSANEQGVLTEAFF.

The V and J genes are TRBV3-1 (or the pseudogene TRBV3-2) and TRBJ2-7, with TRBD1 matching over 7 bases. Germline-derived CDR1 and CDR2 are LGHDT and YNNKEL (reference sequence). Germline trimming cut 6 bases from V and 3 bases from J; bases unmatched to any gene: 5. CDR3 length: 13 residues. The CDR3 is CASRATGHYEQYF. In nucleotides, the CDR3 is TGTGCCAGCAGAGCGACAGGGCACTACGAGCAGTACTTC.

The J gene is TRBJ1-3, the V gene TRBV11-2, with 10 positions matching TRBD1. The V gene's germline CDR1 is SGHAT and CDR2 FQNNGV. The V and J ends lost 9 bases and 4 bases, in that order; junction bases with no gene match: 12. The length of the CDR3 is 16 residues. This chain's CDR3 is CASAGQGVLSGNTIYF. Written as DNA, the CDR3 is TGTGCCAGTGCTGGACAGGGGGTTTTATCCGGAAACACCATATATTTT.

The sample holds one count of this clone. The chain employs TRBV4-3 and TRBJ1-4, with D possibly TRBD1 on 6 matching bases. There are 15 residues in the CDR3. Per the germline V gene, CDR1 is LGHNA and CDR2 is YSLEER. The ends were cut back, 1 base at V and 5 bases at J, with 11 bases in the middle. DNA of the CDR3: TGCGCCAGCAGCCAAGTCGCTAGGGGGAATGAAAAACTGTTTTTT. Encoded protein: CASSQVARGNEKLFF.

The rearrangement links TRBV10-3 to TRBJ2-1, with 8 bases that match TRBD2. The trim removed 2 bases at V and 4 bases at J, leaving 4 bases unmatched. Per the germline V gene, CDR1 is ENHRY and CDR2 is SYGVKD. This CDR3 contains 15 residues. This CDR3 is CAISESGGLYNEQFF. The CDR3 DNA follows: TGTGCCATCAGTGAGAGCGGGGGCCTTTACAATGAGCAGTTCTTC.

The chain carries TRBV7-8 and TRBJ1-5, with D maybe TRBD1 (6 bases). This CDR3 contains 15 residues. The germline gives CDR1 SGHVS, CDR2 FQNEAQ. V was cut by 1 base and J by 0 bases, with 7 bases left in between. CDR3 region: CASSLEGVSNQPQHF. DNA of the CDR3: TGTGCCAGCAGCTTAGAGGGGGTTAGCAATCAGCCCCAGCATTTT.

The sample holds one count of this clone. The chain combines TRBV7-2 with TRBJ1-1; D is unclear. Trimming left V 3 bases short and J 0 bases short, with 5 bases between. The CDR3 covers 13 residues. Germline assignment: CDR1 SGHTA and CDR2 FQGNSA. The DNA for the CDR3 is TGTGCCAGCAGCTTCGGTATGAACACTGAAGCTTTCTTT. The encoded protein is CASSFGMNTEAFF. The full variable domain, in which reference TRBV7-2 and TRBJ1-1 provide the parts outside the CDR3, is GAGVSQSPSNKVTEKGKDVELRCDPISGHTALYWYRQSLGQGLEFLIYFQGNSAPDKSGLPSDRFSAERTGGSVSTLTIQRTQQEDSAVYLCASSFGMNTEAFFGQGTRLTVV.

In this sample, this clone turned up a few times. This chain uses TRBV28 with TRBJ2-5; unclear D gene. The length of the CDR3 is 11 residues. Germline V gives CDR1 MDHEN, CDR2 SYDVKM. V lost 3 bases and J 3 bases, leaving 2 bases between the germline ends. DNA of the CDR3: TGTGCCAGCAGTTTCGAAGAGACCCAGTACTTC. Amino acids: CASSFEETQYF.

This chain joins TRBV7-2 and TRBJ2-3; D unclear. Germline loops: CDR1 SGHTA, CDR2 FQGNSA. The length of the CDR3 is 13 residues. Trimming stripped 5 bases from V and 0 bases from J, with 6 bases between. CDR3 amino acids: CASSLPSTDTQYF. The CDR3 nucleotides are TGTGCCAGCAGCCTACCAAGCACAGATACGCAGTATTTT.

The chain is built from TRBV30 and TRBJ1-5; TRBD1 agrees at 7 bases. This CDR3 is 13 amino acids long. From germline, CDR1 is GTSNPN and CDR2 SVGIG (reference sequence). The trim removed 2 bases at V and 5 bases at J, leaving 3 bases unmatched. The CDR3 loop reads CAWSSQGDQPQHF. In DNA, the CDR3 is TGTGCCTGGAGTAGTCAGGGGGATCAGCCCCAGCATTTT.

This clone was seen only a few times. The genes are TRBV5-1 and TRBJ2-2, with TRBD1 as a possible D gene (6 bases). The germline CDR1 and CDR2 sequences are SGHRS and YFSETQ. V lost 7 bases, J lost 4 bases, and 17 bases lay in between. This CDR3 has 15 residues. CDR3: CASGQGQIITGELFF. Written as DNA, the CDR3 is TGCGCCAGCGGCCAAGGACAGATAATCACCGGGGAGCTGTTTTTT.

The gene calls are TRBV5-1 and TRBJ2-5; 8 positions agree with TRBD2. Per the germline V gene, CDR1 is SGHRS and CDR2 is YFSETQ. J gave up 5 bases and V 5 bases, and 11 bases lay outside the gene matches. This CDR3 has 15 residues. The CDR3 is CASREVTGGPETQYF. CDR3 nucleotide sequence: TGCGCCAGCAGGGAGGTCACGGGGGGGCCGGAGACCCAGTACTTC.